These T cell receptor beta chains were read from a single sample in a study of blood T cells in healthy people across ages. Using its own MiXCR run on the 5' RACE reads, TCRdb lists one record per CDR3 protein. This table has roughly 900,000 distinct CDR3 sequences, about 48% appearing once. The sequencing input was blood. All receptors come from a man aged 25-45 years in good health. The CDR3 runs from the conserved cysteine through the conserved F or W. The order of the fields is D gene, J gene, clone size, V gene, CDR3 DNA, CDR3 protein. A D gene is named only where the DNA matches it firmly. The size of a clone is reported for some rows only, either as once, few or many, or as a class for expanded clones.

D gene: .; J gene: TRBJ2-7; clone size: .; V gene: TRBV6-2/TRBV6-3; CDR3 DNA: TGTGCCAGCAGAGACCAGAGTAGCTCCTACGAGCAGTACTTC; CDR3 protein: CASRDQSSSYEQYF
D gene: .; J gene: TRBJ1-1; clone size: .; V gene: TRBV20-1; CDR3 DNA: TGCAGTGCTGAGGGGTGGCAGGACGGAGTGAACACTGAAGCTTTCTTT; CDR3 protein: CSAEGWQDGVNTEAFF
D gene: .; J gene: TRBJ1-2; clone size: .; V gene: TRBV30; CDR3 DNA: TGTGCCTGGAGTGGGAGCCTCCTATATGGCTACACCTTC; CDR3 protein: CAWSGSLLYGYTF
D gene: TRBD1; J gene: TRBJ1-4; clone size: .; V gene: TRBV5-1; CDR3 DNA: TGCGCCAGCAGCTTGGGGGACAGAGAAAAACTGTTTTTT; CDR3 protein: CASSLGDREKLFF
D gene: .; J gene: TRBJ2-7; clone size: once; V gene: TRBV6-5; CDR3 DNA: TGTGCCAGCACCCAACCGCCCTACGAGCAGTACTTC; CDR3 protein: CASTQPPYEQYF
D gene: .; J gene: TRBJ2-5; clone size: .; V gene: TRBV5-1; CDR3 DNA: TGCGCCAGCAGCCCCGACAGCCTCCAAGAGACCCAGTACTTC; CDR3 protein: CASSPDSLQETQYF
D gene: .; J gene: TRBJ1-2; clone size: .; V gene: TRBV2; CDR3 DNA: TGTGCCAGCGAAACCACAGGGACCCTCTATGGCTACACCTTC; CDR3 protein: CASETTGTLYGYTF
D gene: .; J gene: TRBJ2-7; clone size: .; V gene: TRBV29-1; CDR3 DNA: TGCAGCGTTGAAGGGGACCGGTCTAGCTCCTACGAGCAGTACTTC; CDR3 protein: CSVEGDRSSSYEQYF
D gene: TRBD2; J gene: TRBJ2-5; clone size: few; V gene: TRBV2; CDR3 DNA: TGTGCCAGCAGTGAAGGGACTAGCGGGGACGAGACCCAGTACTTC; CDR3 protein: CASSEGTSGDETQYF
D gene: .; J gene: TRBJ2-7; clone size: .; V gene: TRBV29-1; CDR3 DNA: TGCAGCGGGACGGAATCCTACGAGCAGTACTTC; CDR3 protein: CSGTESYEQYF
D gene: .; J gene: TRBJ2-1; clone size: few; V gene: TRBV10-3; CDR3 DNA: TGTGCCATCGGCGGCGGGAACGAGCAGTTCTTC; CDR3 protein: CAIGGGNEQFF
D gene: TRBD2; J gene: TRBJ2-1; clone size: .; V gene: TRBV20-1; CDR3 DNA: TGCAGTGCTCCAAGCGGGGCCTACAATGAGCAGTTCTTC; CDR3 protein: CSAPSGAYNEQFF
D gene: TRBD1; J gene: TRBJ2-7; clone size: few; V gene: TRBV11-2; CDR3 DNA: TGTGCCAGCAGCAAACCTGGGACAGTGCCCTCCTACGAGCAGTACTTC; CDR3 protein: CASSKPGTVPSYEQYF
D gene: TRBD1; J gene: TRBJ2-7; clone size: few; V gene: TRBV5-1; CDR3 DNA: TGCGCCAGCAATTTCGGGACAGGGGCATCCTACGAGCAGTACTTC; CDR3 protein: CASNFGTGASYEQYF
D gene: .; J gene: TRBJ2-1; clone size: .; V gene: TRBV12-3/TRBV12-4; CDR3 DNA: TGTGCCAGCAGCCCAGCCGCGACAGGAACCTACAATGAGCAGTTCTTC; CDR3 protein: CASSPAATGTYNEQFF
D gene: .; J gene: TRBJ1-2; clone size: few; V gene: TRBV5-5; CDR3 DNA: TGTGCCAGCAGCCCTGGACCCGAAGTCTATGGCTACACCTTC; CDR3 protein: CASSPGPEVYGYTF
D gene: .; J gene: TRBJ2-7; clone size: few; V gene: TRBV29-1; CDR3 DNA: TGCAGCGCTAAGACCGTCTCCTACGAGCAGTACTTC; CDR3 protein: CSAKTVSYEQYF
D gene: .; J gene: TRBJ1-2; clone size: .; V gene: TRBV3-1; CDR3 DNA: TGTGCCAGCAGCCAAGCAGGGCCCAGCTACACCTTC; CDR3 protein: CASSQAGPSYTF
D gene: .; J gene: TRBJ2-4; clone size: once; V gene: TRBV3-1; CDR3 DNA: TGTGCCAGCAGCCGAGATCGGTCGGGGAGCAAGCAGTACTTC; CDR3 protein: CASSRDRSGSKQYF
D gene: TRBD1; J gene: TRBJ1-1; clone size: .; V gene: TRBV29-1; CDR3 DNA: TGCAGCGTCGGGGACAGAGTCACTGAAGCTTTCTTT; CDR3 protein: CSVGDRVTEAFF
D gene: TRBD1; J gene: TRBJ2-7; clone size: .; V gene: TRBV6-5; CDR3 DNA: TGTGCCAGCAGTCGCACCGGGACAGGATGGGACGAGCAGTACTTC; CDR3 protein: CASSRTGTGWDEQYF
D gene: .; J gene: TRBJ2-1; clone size: .; V gene: TRBV5-1; CDR3 DNA: TGCGCCAGCAGCTACGACCGTGGCAGCTCCTACAATGAGCAGTTCTTC; CDR3 protein: CASSYDRGSSYNEQFF
D gene: TRBD1; J gene: TRBJ2-7; clone size: .; V gene: TRBV20-1; CDR3 DNA: TGCAGTGCGAGCCGGGACAGGTCCTCCTACGAGCAGTACTTC; CDR3 protein: CSASRDRSSYEQYF
D gene: TRBD2; J gene: TRBJ2-3; clone size: .; V gene: TRBV20-1; CDR3 DNA: TGCAGTGCTAGAGTTAGCGGGGGAAGTGGCACAGATACGCAGTATTTT; CDR3 protein: CSARVSGGSGTDTQYF
D gene: TRBD2; J gene: TRBJ2-1; clone size: .; V gene: TRBV20-1; CDR3 DNA: TGCAGTGCTAGGGACTCTAGCGGGGTCAATGAGCAGTTCTTC; CDR3 protein: CSARDSSGVNEQFF
D gene: .; J gene: TRBJ2-7; clone size: few; V gene: TRBV18; CDR3 DNA: TGTGCCAGCTCACCACCATCCGGGGCCTTGCCCTACGAGCAGTACTTC; CDR3 protein: CASSPPSGALPYEQYF
D gene: .; J gene: TRBJ1-2; clone size: .; V gene: TRBV7-9; CDR3 DNA: TGTGCCAGCAGCTTAGACGGGGTGTGGGGCTACACCTTC; CDR3 protein: CASSLDGVWGYTF
D gene: TRBD1; J gene: TRBJ2-5; clone size: .; V gene: TRBV5-1; CDR3 DNA: TGCGCCAACAGCTTGTGGGGACAGGGAATGGAGACCCAGTACTTC; CDR3 protein: CANSLWGQGMETQYF
D gene: .; J gene: TRBJ2-7; clone size: many; V gene: TRBV29-1; CDR3 DNA: TGCAGCGTTGGGTACAGGGAATCGGGCTACGAGCAGTACTTC; CDR3 protein: CSVGYRESGYEQYF
D gene: .; J gene: TRBJ2-1; clone size: .; V gene: TRBV28; CDR3 DNA: TGTGCCAGCATTCCTGGGGGGTTACACTCCTACAATGAGCAGTTCTTC; CDR3 protein: CASIPGGLHSYNEQFF
D gene: .; J gene: TRBJ2-1; clone size: .; V gene: TRBV20-1; CDR3 DNA: TGCAGTACCTTGGGGGGGCTGTACAATGAGCAGTTCTTC; CDR3 protein: CSTLGGLYNEQFF
D gene: TRBD1; J gene: TRBJ1-2; clone size: .; V gene: TRBV7-2; CDR3 DNA: TGTGCCAGCAGCCCCTCGGACAGGTTCTATGGCTACACCTTC; CDR3 protein: CASSPSDRFYGYTF
D gene: .; J gene: TRBJ2-3; clone size: .; V gene: TRBV12-3/TRBV12-4; CDR3 DNA: TGTGCCAGCAGTTCCCCCATAGTCCGAACAGATGCGGAGTATTTT; CDR3 protein: CASSSPIVRTDAEYF
D gene: TRBD2; J gene: TRBJ2-7; clone size: .; V gene: TRBV6-2/TRBV6-3; CDR3 DNA: TGTGCCAGCGGACTAGCGGGAGCCCCGGAGTACTTC; CDR3 protein: CASGLAGAPEYF
D gene: .; J gene: TRBJ1-1; clone size: .; V gene: TRBV12-3/TRBV12-4; CDR3 DNA: TGTGCCAGCAGTTTGGGAGAGCACTCAGAAGCTTTCTTT; CDR3 protein: CASSLGEHSEAFF
D gene: .; J gene: TRBJ1-1; clone size: .; V gene: TRBV28; CDR3 DNA: TGTGCCAGCAGTTCCCCGGGCAGCGGTGTCGCTTTCTTT; CDR3 protein: CASSSPGSGVAFF